The 26 T cell receptor beta chains in this list originate from one sample, sequenced in a study of blood T cell repertoires in COVID-19. TCRdb's copy holds only in-frame clones and misses some; the assay was immunoSEQ multiplex PCR. The repertoire has about 65,000 clones, approximately 75% of them found once; the top ten carry approximately 15%. The sequenced sample consisted of peripheral blood. Receptor source: a man at least 80 years old with acute or convalescent COVID-19.

This chain connects TRBV5-3 to TRBJ1-1; 7 positions agree with TRBD1. TRBV5-3 is placed among ORFs of uncertain function. V dropped 3 bases and J dropped 11; count of bases not matched to a gene: 13. This CDR3 spans 14 amino acids. The CDR3 spells CARSSDDGTACAFF. In DNA, the CDR3 is TGTGCCAGAAGCTCAGATGACGGGACAGCTTGTGCTTTCTTT.

J is TRBJ2-7 and V is TRBV11-3, with 10 bases fitting TRBD2. With V trimmed by 3 bases and J by 0 bases, 8 bases remained unmatched. Germline V gives CDR1 SGHNT, CDR2 YENEEA. The CDR3 has 17 residues. DNA of the CDR3: TGTGCCAGCAGCTTCTGGCGAGCGGGGGGGAGCTCCTACGAGCAGTACTTC. Residues: CASSFWRAGGSSYEQYF.

The chain joins TRBV2 to TRBJ2-5; D possibly corresponds to TRBD2 (5 bases). Looked up from germline, CDR1 is SNHLY and CDR2 is FYNNEI. V shed 1 base and J shed 5 bases, with 8 bases lying between them. CDR3 size: 13 residues. The CDR3 nucleotides are TGTGCCAGCAGTGAAGAACCGGGGGAGACCCAGTACTTC. Protein product: CASSEEPGETQYF.

The chain links TRBV18 to TRBJ1-2; 7 bases are a match to TRBD1. The ends lost 3 bases at V and 2 bases at J; junction bases unmatched: 3. The V gene's germline CDR1 is KGHSH and CDR2 LQKENI. The CDR3 loop spans 14 amino acids. The CDR3 DNA follows: TGTGCCAGCTCACCGGACAGGAAAAACTATGGCTACACCTTC. Encoded protein: CASSPDRKNYGYTF.

The V gene is TRBV18, the J gene TRBJ2-1; TRBD1 matches at 8 bases. Germline V lookup: CDR1 KGHSH, CDR2 LQKENI. The CDR3 contains 15 residues. V shed 5 bases and J 5 bases; nucleotides not matched to a gene: 8. The CDR3 coding sequence is TGTGCCAGCTCAAAAGGACAGGGACGTCACAATGAGCAGTTCTTC. Protein: CASSKGQGRHNEQFF.

The chain employs TRBV11-2 and TRBJ1-2; 10 bases are shared with TRBD1. This CDR3 comprises 14 residues. V lost 1 base to trimming and J lost 8 bases; unmatched junction nucleotides: 4. Per the germline V gene, CDR1 is SGHAT and CDR2 is FQNNGV. The DNA of the CDR3 is TGTGCCAGCAGCTTAGTAGGGACAGGGGAAGGCTACACCTTC. This sequence encodes CASSLVGTGEGYTF. Filled out from reference TRBV11-2 and TRBJ1-2, the complete variable domain reads EAGVAQSPRYKIIEKRQSVAFWCNPISGHATLYWYQQILGQGPKLLIQFQNNGVVDDSQLPKDRFSAERLKGVDSTLKIQPAKLEDSAVYLCASSLVGTGEGYTFGSGTRLTVV.

The V and J genes are TRBV9 and TRBJ1-2; D call uncertain. CDR1 is SGDLS and CDR2 is YYNGEE in the germline V gene. V was shortened by 3 bases and J by 4 bases, with 4 bases between the two germline ends. This CDR3 is 11 amino acids long. The DNA for the CDR3 is TGTGCCAGCAGCGCCGGCTATGGCTACACCTTC. Its translation: CASSAGYGYTF.

The rearrangement uses TRBV3-1 (or the pseudogene TRBV3-2) and TRBJ1-6; D might be TRBD1 (5 bases). The CDR3 spans 17 residues. Looked up from germline, CDR1 is LGHDT and CDR2 is YNNKEL (reference sequence). Trimming cost V 3 bases and J 8 bases, with 20 bases left between them. The CDR3 coding sequence is TGTGCCAGCAGCCAGCACGCGGGGGGGGAAGGTCATTCACCCCTCCACTTT. This codes for CASSQHAGGEGHSPLHF.

The chain recombines TRBV4-2 with TRBJ1-1; no clear D. V gave up 0 bases and J gave up 1 base, with 6 bases separating them. In germline, CDR1 is LGHNA, CDR2 YNFKEQ. CDR3 length equals 14 residues. The CDR3, as DNA: TGTGCCAGCAGCCAAGACCGTCGGAACACTGAAGCTTTCTTT. This translates into CASSQDRRNTEAFF.

J is TRBJ2-5 and V is TRBV13; the match to TRBD2 covers 10 bases. Germline loops: CDR1 PRHDT, CDR2 FYEKMQ (reference sequence). The CDR3 contains 16 residues. The junction had 11 bases not matched to a gene; V was cut back by 5 bases and J by 5 bases. The CDR3 protein is CASSLPTAGGRETQYF. CDR3 bases: TGTGCCAGCAGCCTACCTACAGCGGGGGGGCGTGAGACCCAGTACTTC.

The DNA of the CDR3 is TGCAGTGCTAAACTAAACAATGAGCAGTTCTTC. It yields the protein CSAKLNNEQFF. The V gene is TRBV20-1, the J gene TRBJ2-1; no clear D. Germline CDR1 is DFQATT and CDR2 is SNEGSKA (reference sequence). Trimming left V 4 bases short and J 5 bases short, with 6 bases between. This CDR3 region has 11 residues.

CDR3 nucleotides: TGTGCCAGCAGTTTATCCAGGGTACCTAGCACAGATACGCAGTATTTT. It specifies CASSLSRVPSTDTQYF. The rearrangement joins TRBV27 to TRBJ2-3; tentative D call: TRBD1 (5 bases). V lost 0 bases to trimming and J lost 0 bases, with 10 bases between them. This CDR3 has 16 amino acids. Germline lookup yields CDR1 MNHEY and CDR2 SMNVEV (reference sequence).

The chain links TRBV2 to TRBJ1-5; unclear D gene. Per the germline V gene, CDR1 is SNHLY and CDR2 is FYNNEI. With 7 bases removed from V and 6 bases from J, the gap between germline ends came to 19 bases. CDR3 length: 15 amino acids. The CDR3 loop reads CASTPAERRGQPQHF. In nucleotides, the CDR3 is TGTGCCAGCACCCCGGCAGAGCGGCGGGGTCAGCCCCAGCATTTT. The whole variable domain, filled in from reference TRBV2 and TRBJ1-5, reads EPEVTQTPSHQVTQMGQEVILRCVPISNHLYFYWYRQILGQKVEFLVSFYNNEISEKSEIFDDQFSVERPDGSNFTLKIRSTKLEDSAMYFCASTPAERRGQPQHFGDGTRLSIL.

CDR3 protein: CASSFQGVGGYTF. CDR3 coding DNA: TGTGCCAGCAGCTTTCAGGGGGTCGGAGGCTACACCTTC. This chain connects TRBV5-4 to TRBJ1-2; 7 bases map to TRBD1. Losses at the gene ends were 2 bases for V and 8 bases for J; bases not matched to a gene: 6. Germline V gene sequence: CDR1 SGHNT, CDR2 YYREEE (reference sequence). The CDR3 has 13 residues.

This sequence joins TRBV5-1 and TRBJ2-5; TRBD2 agrees at 11 bases. The CDR3 extends over 16 amino acids. With V trimmed by 4 bases and J by 5 bases, 10 bases remained unmatched. CDR1 and CDR2 (germline): SGHRS, YFSETQ. The CDR3 loop is CASSRLNSGGVETQYF. CDR3 in DNA: TGCGCCAGCAGCCGCCTCAATAGCGGGGGGGTGGAGACCCAGTACTTC.

The gene calls are TRBV7-2 and TRBJ1-5; 9 bases are a match to TRBD1. The trim removed 3 bases at V and 6 bases at J, leaving 9 bases unmatched. Germline-derived CDR1 and CDR2 are SGHTA and FQGNSA. The CDR3 is made up of 16 amino acids. The CDR3 loop is CASSFFPGQGGQPQHF. In DNA, the CDR3 is TGTGCCAGCAGCTTTTTCCCGGGACAGGGAGGTCAGCCCCAGCATTTT.

The gene calls are TRBV28 and TRBJ2-7, with TRBD1 as a possible D gene (5 bases). The V gene lost 8 bases and the J gene lost 3 bases, with 20 bases spanning the gap. CDR3 size: 15 residues. Germline loops: CDR1 MDHEN, CDR2 SYDVKM. The CDR3 DNA follows: TGTGCCAGCTCATCCCAGGGCGGTAATTACTACGAGCAGTACTTC. Translating gives CASSSQGGNYYEQYF. The full variable domain, with the rest looked up from reference TRBV28 and TRBJ2-7, is DVKVTQSSRYLVKRTGEKVFLECVQDMDHENMFWYRQDPGLGLRLIYFSYDVKMKEKGDIPEGYSVSREKKERFSLILESASTNQTSMYLCASSSQGGNYYEQYFGPGTRLTVT.

This clone was recorded a few times. V and J are TRBV27 and TRBJ2-7, with D possibly being TRBD1 (6 bases). Germline lookup yields CDR1 MNHEY and CDR2 SMNVEV (reference sequence). V was clipped by 7 bases and J by 2 bases, with 12 bases between them. The CDR3 spans 13 residues. CDR3 loop: CASMLGGTYEQYF. In nucleotides, the CDR3 is TGTGCCAGCATGCTTGGGGGCACCTACGAGCAGTACTTC.

The chain combines TRBV21-1 with TRBJ1-6. TRBV21-1 is reported as a pseudogene. The CDR3 consists of 16 residues. CDR3 residues: CASAALEGKESSPLHF. The CDR3 DNA reads TGTGCCAGCGCGGCCCTGGAGGGGAAGGAGAGTTCACCCCTCCACTTT.

This clone was detected once. The chain combines TRBV6-2 or TRBV6-3 with TRBJ1-5; tentatively, D is TRBD1 (6 bases). CDR1 MNHEY and CDR2 SVGEGT come from the germline V gene. The CDR3 contains 14 residues. V lost 6 bases to trimming and J lost 3 bases, with 12 bases between them. The CDR3 region is CASSRGQNNQPQHF. The CDR3 DNA follows: TGTGCCAGCAGCCGAGGACAGAACAATCAGCCCCAGCATTTT.

The table lists this clone with a few counts. The chain uses TRBV7-2 and TRBJ2-7; perhaps TRBD1 as D (6 bases). This CDR3 is built from 15 residues. The germline V gene has CDR1 SGHTA and CDR2 FQGNSA. V was cut by 4 bases and J by 1 base, with 14 bases left in between. The CDR3 DNA reads as TGTGCCAGCAGCTGGAACAGGGTACGGTCCTACGAGCAGTACTTC. This sequence encodes CASSWNRVRSYEQYF.

The chain has TRBV2 and TRBJ2-2, with 12 positions matching TRBD2. Unmatched junction bases numbered 10, after V lost 6 bases and J lost 5 bases. Germline CDR1 is SNHLY and CDR2 is FYNNEI. The length of the CDR3 is 17 residues. CDR3 loop: CASRLTRLAGVTGELFF. CDR3 coding DNA: TGTGCCAGCAGATTGACGCGACTAGCGGGGGTTACCGGGGAGCTGTTTTTT.

The chain uses TRBV2 and TRBJ1-3; D remains ambiguous. V was shortened by 5 bases and J by 0 bases, with 5 bases between the two germline ends. CDR1 is SNHLY, CDR2 FYNNEI, per germline. The CDR3 consists of 13 residues. The CDR3 sequence is CASSRDSGNTIYF. CDR3 DNA sequence: TGTGCCAGCAGTCGGGACTCTGGAAACACCATATATTTT.

This clone was seen just once. The chain couples TRBV5-5 to TRBJ2-1; 7 bases are shared with TRBD2. Germline CDR1 reads SGHKS; CDR2 reads YYEKEE (reference sequence). The J segment lost 7 bases and the V segment lost 4 bases, leaving 8 bases of the junction unmatched. This CDR3 contains 14 residues. The CDR3 DNA sequence: TGTGCCAGCAGCCGGTGGGAGGGCCGGAATGAGCAGTTCTTC. The encoded protein is CASSRWEGRNEQFF.

The genes are TRBV18 and TRBJ2-1; maybe TRBD1 (5 bases). Germline values: CDR1 KGHSH, CDR2 LQKENI. Trimming took 1 base from V and 7 from J, leaving 14 bases between them. The CDR3 extends over 15 amino acids. CDR3 nucleotide sequence: TGTGCCAGCTCACCACGCCAGGGTGGTTTGAATGAGCAGTTCTTC. As protein: CASSPRQGGLNEQFF.

This chain connects TRBV7-9 to TRBJ1-5, with D possibly matching TRBD1 (6 bases). Germline lookup yields CDR1 SEHNR and CDR2 FQNEAQ (reference sequence). Trimming removed 4 bases from V and 5 bases from J, with 21 bases in between. The CDR3 totals 17 residues. The CDR3 DNA reads as TGTGCCAGCAGCTCGCTCCCCGCCTCAGGGGAATATCAGCCCCAGCATTTT. Its translation: CASSSLPASGEYQPQHF.